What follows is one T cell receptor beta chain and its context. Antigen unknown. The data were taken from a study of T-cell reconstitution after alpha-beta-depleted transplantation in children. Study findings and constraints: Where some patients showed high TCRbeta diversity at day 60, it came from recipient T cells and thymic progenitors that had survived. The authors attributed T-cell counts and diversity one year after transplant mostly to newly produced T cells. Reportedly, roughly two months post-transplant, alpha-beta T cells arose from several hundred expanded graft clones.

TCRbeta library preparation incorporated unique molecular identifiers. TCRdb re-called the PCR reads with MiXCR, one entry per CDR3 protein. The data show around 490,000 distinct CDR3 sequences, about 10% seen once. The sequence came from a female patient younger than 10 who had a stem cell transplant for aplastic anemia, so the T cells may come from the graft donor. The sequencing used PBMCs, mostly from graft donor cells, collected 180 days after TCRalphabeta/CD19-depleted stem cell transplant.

For the CDR3, the DNA is TGTGCCAGCAGCCACGGGGGACAGGGAAACACCGGGGAGCTGTTTTTT. Amino acids: CASSHGGQGNTGELFF. This chain links TRBV14 with TRBJ2-2, with 9 nucleotides matching TRBD1. The CDR3 is 16 amino acids. The V gene end was trimmed by 3 bases and the J gene end by 2 bases; junction bases not matched to a gene: 4. Germline CDR1 and CDR2: SGHDN and FVKESK.